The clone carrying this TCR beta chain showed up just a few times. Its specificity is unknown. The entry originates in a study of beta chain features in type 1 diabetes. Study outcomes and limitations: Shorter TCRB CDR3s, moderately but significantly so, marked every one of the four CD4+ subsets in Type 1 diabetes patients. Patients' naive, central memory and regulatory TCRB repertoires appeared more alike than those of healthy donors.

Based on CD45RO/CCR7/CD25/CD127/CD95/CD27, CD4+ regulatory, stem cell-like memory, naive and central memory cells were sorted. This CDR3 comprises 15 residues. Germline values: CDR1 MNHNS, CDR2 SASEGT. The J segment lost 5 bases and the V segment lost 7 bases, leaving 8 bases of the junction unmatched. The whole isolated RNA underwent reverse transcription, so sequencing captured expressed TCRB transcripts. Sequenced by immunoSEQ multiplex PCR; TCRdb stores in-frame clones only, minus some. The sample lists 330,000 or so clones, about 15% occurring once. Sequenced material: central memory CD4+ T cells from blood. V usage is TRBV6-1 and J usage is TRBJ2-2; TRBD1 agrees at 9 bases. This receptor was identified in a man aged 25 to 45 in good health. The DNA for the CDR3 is TGTGCCAGCAACCGAGACAGGGGGTATACCGGGGAGCTGTTTTTT. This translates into CASNRDRGYTGELFF.